The rows below give T cell receptor beta chains drawn from one sample of a study of T cells in localized non-small cell lung cancer. The method was immunoSEQ multiplex PCR; TCRdb's version includes in-frame clones alone and lacks a portion of them. The sample contains tens of thousands of clones, 88% of which appear only once. Sequenced material: peripheral blood, taken before any cancer treatment. The receptors come from a woman between 35 and 70 years old with stage I squamous cell lung carcinoma. The CDR3 runs from the conserved cysteine through the conserved F or W. A D gene is named only where the DNA matches it firmly. Expanded clones get a size class; other rows say once, few or many, or leave the size out.

>TRBJ1-1|TRBV6-5|TRBD1|.
CASSYNGQVNTEAFF
TGTGCCAGCAGTTACAACGGACAGGTGAACACTGAAGCTTTCTTT
>TRBJ1-2|TRBV6-5|.|.
CASRNNRAGYTF
TGTGCCAGCAGGAACAATCGGGCTGGCTACACCTTC
>TRBJ2-7|TRBV5-4|.|.
CASSLVRDSGEQYF
TGTGCCAGCAGCTTGGTGAGGGACTCCGGGGAGCAGTACTTC
>TRBJ1-2|TRBV5-1|.|.
CASSLGTGPNYGYTF
TGCGCCAGCAGCTTGGGTACGGGCCCCAACTATGGCTACACCTTC
>TRBJ1-2|TRBV19|.|.
CASSIPQGRNYGYTF
TGTGCCAGTAGTATTCCCCAGGGGAGAAACTATGGCTACACCTTC
>TRBJ1-2|TRBV18|.|.
CASSPPSQTYGYTF
TGTGCCAGCTCACCACCATCACAAACTTATGGCTACACCTTC
>TRBJ1-2|TRBV12-5|.|.
CASGLGGRRYDYGYTF
TGTGCTAGTGGTTTGGGGGGGCGCCGGTATGACTATGGCTACACCTTC
>TRBJ1-1|TRBV4-1|TRBD1|.
CASSQDNDRVEAFF
TGCGCCAGCAGCCAAGACAACGACAGGGTTGAAGCTTTCTTT
>TRBJ1-1|TRBV5-1|.|.
CASSLTGITEAFF
TGCGCCAGCAGCTTGACAGGGATCACTGAAGCTTTCTTT
>TRBJ1-6|TRBV19|.|.
CASSIGGQGFNSPLHF
TGTGCCAGTAGTATAGGGGGGCAGGGGTTCAATTCACCCCTCCACTTT
>TRBJ1-2|TRBV27|TRBD1|.
CASSRIGQAGNYGYTF
TGTGCCAGCAGTCGCATAGGACAGGCGGGTAACTATGGCTACACCTTC
>TRBJ1-1|TRBV6-5|.|.
CASSEEGNTEAFF
TGTGCCAGCAGTGAAGAGGGTAACACTGAAGCTTTCTTT
>TRBJ2-6|TRBV27|.|.
CASSSLRALKAGANVLTF
TGTGCCAGCAGCTCCCTCAGGGCCTTGAAGGCTGGGGCCAACGTCCTGACTTTC
>TRBJ1-2|TRBV14|.|.
CASSQAGDGRLYGYTF
TGTGCCAGCAGCCAAGCGGGAGACGGGAGGCTATATGGCTACACCTTC
>TRBJ1-2|TRBV5-1|.|.
CASSKDRNSNYGYTF
TGCGCCAGCAGCAAGGACAGAAATTCTAACTATGGCTACACCTTC
>TRBJ2-7|TRBV20-1|.|.
CSASILSEQYF
TGCAGTGCTAGTATCCTCTCCGAGCAGTACTTC
>TRBJ2-7|TRBV29-1|.|.
CSVAGHYEQYF
TGCAGCGTTGCGGGTCACTACGAGCAGTACTTC
>TRBJ2-2|TRBV6-5|.|once
CASKLQVANTGELFF
TGTGCCAGCAAACTACAGGTAGCGAACACCGGGGAGCTGTTTTTT
>TRBJ1-2|TRBV5-5|.|.
CASSFPGRIYGYTF
TGTGCCAGCAGCTTCCCCGGGCGTATCTATGGCTACACCTTC
>TRBJ1-1|TRBV6-6|TRBD1|.
CASSKGQGARYTEAFF
TGTGCCAGCAGTAAGGGACAGGGGGCCAGATACACTGAAGCTTTCTTT
>TRBJ1-6|TRBV5-4|TRBD1|.
CASSLETGGTNSPLHF
TGTGCCAGCAGCTTGGAAACAGGGGGAACGAATTCACCCCTCCACTTT
>TRBJ2-4|TRBV19|.|.
CATRTVAKNIQYF
TGTGCCACCCGGACGGTAGCCAAAAACATTCAGTACTTC
>TRBJ2-3|TRBV9|.|.
CASSLQGAGTDTQYF
TGTGCCAGCAGCCTGCAGGGAGCGGGCACAGATACGCAGTATTTT
>TRBJ1-6|TRBV6-1|TRBD1|.
CASSGGLTGGISPLHF
TGTGCCAGCAGTGGGGGATTGACAGGGGGGATTTCACCCCTCCACTTT
>TRBJ2-5|TRBV5-4|TRBD1|.
CASSHWDSWVQETQYF
TGTGCCAGCAGCCACTGGGACAGCTGGGTGCAAGAGACCCAGTACTTC
>TRBJ2-2|TRBV4-1|TRBD1|.
CASSQRDRGRTGELFF
TGCGCCAGCAGCCAGCGGGACAGGGGGCGAACCGGGGAGCTGTTTTTT
>TRBJ1-2|TRBV2|.|.
CASSESGAYGYTF
TGTGCCAGCAGTGAATCCGGGGCCTATGGCTACACCTTC
>TRBJ2-7|TRBV30|.|.
CAWSPQVEQYF
TGTGCCTGGAGTCCACAGGTCGAGCAGTACTTC
>TRBJ2-2|TRBV7-2|.|.
CASSLVGDTGELFF
TGTGCCAGCAGCTTAGTGGGAGACACCGGGGAGCTGTTTTTT
>TRBJ1-3|TRBV7-2|.|.
CASSLTVSGNTIYF
TGTGCCAGCAGTCTGACGGTCTCTGGAAACACCATATATTTT
>TRBJ1-4|TRBV5-3|.|.
CARSFGHSFNEKLFF
TGTGCCAGAAGCTTCGGCCACAGTTTCAATGAAAAACTGTTTTTT
>TRBJ1-1|TRBV7-9|.|.
CASSLEGEHTEAFF
TGTGCCAGCAGCTTAGAGGGTGAGCACACTGAAGCTTTCTTT
>TRBJ1-2|TRBV2|.|.
CASSGGRLYGYTF
TGTGCCAGCAGTGGCGGGAGACTCTATGGCTACACCTTC
>TRBJ2-7|TRBV5-4|TRBD1|.
CASSRGQGVTYEQYF
TGTGCCAGCAGCCGCGGACAGGGAGTGACTTACGAGCAGTACTTC
>TRBJ2-7|TRBV6-1|TRBD1|.
CASSGNRGRNHEQYF
TGTGCCAGCAGTGGAAACAGGGGGCGCAACCACGAGCAGTACTTC
>TRBJ2-6|TRBV7-9|TRBD1|.
CASSLVTGGYSGANVLTF
TGTGCCAGCAGCTTAGTAACAGGGGGTTACTCTGGGGCCAACGTCCTGACTTTC
>TRBJ2-7|TRBV7-6|.|.
CASSPSPGSEQYF
TGTGCCAGCAGCCCGTCGCCAGGGTCGGAGCAGTACTTC
>TRBJ1-5|TRBV5-1|TRBD1|.
CASSTGQGSGQPQHF
TGCGCCAGCAGCACCGGACAGGGGTCCGGTCAGCCCCAGCATTTT
>TRBJ1-2|TRBV5-1|.|few
CASSLAPTGRLGYTF
TGCGCCAGCAGCTTGGCACCTACAGGACGGTTGGGCTACACCTTC
>TRBJ1-6|TRBV19|.|.
CASSAPDRYSPLHF
TGTGCCAGTAGTGCCCCGGACAGATACTCACCCCTCCACTTT
>TRBJ1-6|TRBV27|.|.
CASSPQGYYNSPLHF
TGTGCCAGCAGTCCCCAGGGTTACTATAATTCACCCCTCCACTTT
>TRBJ2-3|TRBV4-1|TRBD1|few
CASSQDQGADTQYF
TGCGCCAGCAGCCAAGACCAGGGGGCAGATACGCAGTATTTT
>TRBJ1-2|TRBV7-9|.|.
CASSLGTGGGYTF
TGTGCCAGCAGCTTGGGGACCGGTGGAGGCTACACCTTC
>TRBJ2-5|TRBV2|TRBD1|.
CASSYAGGWETQYF
TGTGCCAGCAGTTATGCAGGGGGCTGGGAGACCCAGTACTTC
>TRBJ1-2|TRBV7-2|.|.
CASSLNQGGRYGYTF
TGTGCCAGCAGCTTAAACCAGGGAGGACGGTATGGCTACACCTTC
>TRBJ1-3|TRBV7-6|.|.
CASSLGETASGNTIYF
TGTGCCAGCAGCTTGGGGGAGACCGCATCTGGAAACACCATATATTTT
>TRBJ1-1|TRBV27|.|.
CASSLSLPGTVNTEAFF
TGTGCCAGCAGTTTATCTTTGCCGGGGACGGTGAACACTGAAGCTTTCTTT
>TRBJ1-4|TRBV5-6|TRBD1|.
CASSFSGGKLFF
TGTGCCAGCAGCTTTTCAGGGGGGAAACTGTTTTTT
>TRBJ2-7|TRBV6-5|.|.
CASSSTRNTYEQYF
TGTGCCAGCAGTTCGACACGAAACACCTACGAGCAGTACTTC
>TRBJ2-7|TRBV6-5|TRBD1|.
CASSTTGTGPYEQYF
TGTGCCAGCAGTACTACCGGGACAGGGCCCTACGAGCAGTACTTC
>TRBJ1-2|TRBV6-1|TRBD1|.
CASSSPTGDYGYTF
TGTGCCAGCAGTTCACCGACAGGGGACTATGGCTACACCTTC
>TRBJ1-4|TRBV19|TRBD1|.
CASSPTRQGAYYEKLFF
TGTGCCAGTAGTCCCACCCGACAGGGGGCGTATTATGAAAAACTGTTTTTT
>TRBJ1-1|TRBV30|.|.
CAWTSQGNTEAFF
TGTGCCTGGACTTCACAGGGGAACACTGAAGCTTTCTTT
>TRBJ2-2|TRBV18|.|.
CASSPRLPKNTGELFF
TGTGCCAGCTCACCACGACTCCCAAAAAACACCGGGGAGCTGTTTTTT
>TRBJ1-5|TRBV2|.|.
CASSEGAASNQPQHF
TGTGCCAGCAGTGAGGGGGCAGCTAGCAATCAGCCCCAGCATTTT